Sequencing of this TCR beta chain was carried out in a study of OX40 agonist ivuxolimab in advanced cancers. Looking at the study overall: At approximately 80% male, the cohort had a mean age of 60 years, ranging from about 23 to 80. Regarding the study as a whole: The investigators did not determine what antigen specificity the expanded peripheral T cells had. Some nonresponders additionally presented with little normalized T-cell clonal expansion.

Germline CDR1 SGHTA, CDR2 FQGNSA. The CDR3 extends over 14 amino acids. Germline trimming cut 5 bases from V and 8 bases from J; bases unmatched to any gene: 10. Repertoires were generated with immunoSEQ multiplex PCR, while TCRdb's copy carries only in-frame clones and drops some. The sample has about 31,000 clones, just under 90% seen once. As concerns this clone: Its antigen is currently unknown.

V usage is TRBV7-2 and J usage is TRBJ1-2; 8 bases agree with TRBD1. The source material was CD4+ or CD8+ T cells sorted from blood, sampled in a trial of the OX40 agonist ivuxolimab. The sequence was obtained from an adult with an advanced solid tumor such as melanoma, head and neck, liver or kidney cancer. DNA of the CDR3: TGTGCCAGCAGCCCGGCGCAGGGGGCGCAGGGCTACACCTTC. Its translation is CASSPAQGAQGYTF.